One sample yielded the 27 T cell receptor beta chains listed below, sequenced in a study of blood T cell repertoires in COVID-19. This table comes from immunoSEQ multiplex PCR, and its TCRdb copy is limited to in-frame clones, with some not included. This table holds under 150,000 clones, under 95% found once. Material: peripheral blood. The origin of the receptors is a man between 60 and 75 years old with COVID-19, enrolled during active disease.

V usage is TRBV19 and J usage is TRBJ2-4; 7 bases align to TRBD2. Losses at the gene ends were 5 bases for V and 0 bases for J; bases not matched to a gene: 7. Germline V gives CDR1 LNHDA, CDR2 SQIVND (reference sequence). CDR3 length: 16 amino acids. This chain's CDR3 is CASSEGRGVAKNIQYF. CDR3 nucleotide sequence: TGTGCCAGTAGTGAGGGACGGGGGGTAGCCAAAAACATTCAGTACTTC.

This chain connects TRBV19 to TRBJ2-5, with D possibly TRBD1 on 6 matching bases. With 4 bases removed from V and 2 bases from J, the gap between germline ends came to 20 bases. This CDR3 is built from 17 residues. Germline V gene sequence: CDR1 LNHDA, CDR2 SQIVND (reference sequence). The CDR3 is CASSTGQITHTQETQYF. The DNA of the CDR3 is TGTGCCAGTAGTACGGGACAAATCACCCACACTCAAGAGACCCAGTACTTC.

The V call is TRBV11-2, the J call TRBJ1-1; maybe TRBD1 (5 bases). Trimming stripped 0 bases from V and 7 bases from J, with 9 bases between. The CDR3 runs 13 residues. Germline assignment: CDR1 SGHAT and CDR2 FQNNGV. CDR3 sequence reads: CASSLEGAVEAFF. For the CDR3, the DNA is TGTGCCAGCAGCTTAGAAGGGGCAGTTGAAGCTTTCTTT.

The chain has TRBV5-4 and TRBJ2-1; 8 bases align to TRBD2. The V gene's germline CDR1 is SGHNT and CDR2 YYREEE (reference sequence). V was clipped by 0 bases and J by 6 bases; unmatched bases: 5. The CDR3 contains 15 residues. The CDR3 nucleotides read TGTGCCAGCAGCTTGGCTGAGCGGGAGCCCAATGAGCAGTTCTTC. The encoded protein is CASSLAEREPNEQFF.

The chain combines TRBV4-2 with TRBJ1-5; D not resolved. V was shortened by 0 bases and J by 3 bases, with 9 bases between the two germline ends. Germline loops: CDR1 LGHNA, CDR2 YNFKEQ. The CDR3 contains 15 residues. The CDR3 sequence is CASSQETRVNQPQHF. Written as DNA, the CDR3 is TGTGCCAGCAGCCAAGAGACGAGGGTCAATCAGCCCCAGCATTTT.

This clone was detected once. The chain uses TRBV10-2 and TRBJ2-1; 8 nucleotides line up with TRBD2. The CDR3 is made up of 14 amino acids. V shed 7 bases, J shed 7 bases, and the junction held 9 bases outside the gene matches. Germline CDR1 and CDR2: WSHSY and SAAADI. CDR3 sequence: CASTLAGGRNEQFF. The CDR3 nucleotides read TGCGCCAGCACCCTGGCGGGAGGCCGAAATGAGCAGTTCTTC.

The chain is built from TRBV30 and TRBJ2-5; 11 bases fit TRBD2. The CDR3 consists of 17 residues. Germline assignment: CDR1 GTSNPN and CDR2 SVGIG (reference sequence). Germline trimming cut 0 bases from V and 5 bases from J; bases unmatched to any gene: 11. The CDR3 loop reads CAWSVLRGPSGGETQYF. CDR3 sequence (DNA): TGTGCCTGGAGTGTATTGAGAGGTCCTAGCGGGGGGGAGACCCAGTACTTC.

CDR3 sequence: CASSEGQLENTDTQYF. The CDR3, as DNA: TGTGCCAGCAGTGAAGGGCAACTAGAAAACACAGATACGCAGTATTTT. The rearrangement uses TRBV6-1 and TRBJ2-3; D might be TRBD2 (5 bases). Germline-derived CDR1 and CDR2 are MNHNS and SASEGT. This CDR3 comprises 16 residues. Trimming took off 1 base at V and 2 bases at J, with 13 bases between the two ends.

J is TRBJ2-7 and V is TRBV19; D call uncertain. CDR1 is LNHDA, CDR2 SQIVND, per germline (reference sequence). V lost 6 bases, J lost 0 bases, and 12 bases lay in between. The CDR3 is made up of 14 amino acids. CDR3 nucleotide sequence: TGTGCCAGTAGACGACAAAAAGACTCCTACGAGCAGTACTTC. Its protein is CASRRQKDSYEQYF.

The CDR3 loop is CASSPTEDVMNTEAFF. CDR3 DNA sequence: TGTGCCAGCAGCCCCACAGAAGATGTAATGAACACTGAAGCTTTCTTT. V gene TRBV6-6 combines with J gene TRBJ1-1, with D unresolved. CDR1 and CDR2 (germline): MNHNY, SVGAGI (reference sequence). Trimming took 6 bases from V and 0 from J, leaving 17 bases between them. There are 16 residues in the CDR3.

This clone was recorded a few times. The rearrangement uses TRBV12-3 or TRBV12-4 and TRBJ1-2, with D unclear. The CDR3 runs 12 residues. Deletions cut 6 bases from V and 4 bases from J, with 9 bases between. CDR3 nucleotides: TGTGCCAGCAGCTTGTGGCCCTATGGCTACACCTTC. This sequence encodes CASSLWPYGYTF.

The chain combines TRBV3-1 (or the pseudogene TRBV3-2) with TRBJ1-1, with 7 nucleotides matching TRBD1. CDR1 is LGHDT, CDR2 YNNKEL, per germline (reference sequence). The CDR3 spans 14 residues. J lost 0 bases, V lost 5 bases, and 3 bases had no gene match. In DNA, the CDR3 is TGTGCCAGCAGCGCGGGACAGTTGAACACTGAAGCTTTCTTT. This codes for CASSAGQLNTEAFF.

V usage is TRBV21-1 and J usage is TRBJ1-2; whether TRBD1, the table's D call, matches the DNA was not checked. TRBV21-1 is noted as a pseudogene. This CDR3 comprises 13 residues. The CDR3, as DNA: TGTGCCAGCAGCAAAGGCAGGGCGCGGGGCTACACCTTC. Protein sequence: CASSKGRARGYTF.

V usage is TRBV11-3 and J usage is TRBJ2-7, with D possibly being TRBD1 (5 bases). In germline, CDR1 is SGHNT, CDR2 YENEEA. V gave up 2 bases and J gave up 1 base, with 6 bases separating them. There are 13 residues in the CDR3. CDR3 sequence (DNA): TGTGCCAGCAGCTTAAGGGGTTCCTACGAGCAGTACTTC. This gives the protein CASSLRGSYEQYF.

The chain joins TRBV5-1 to TRBJ2-7; D is undetermined. Trimming removed 0 bases from V and 5 bases from J, with 9 bases in between. CDR1 and CDR2 from the germline V gene are SGHRS and YFSETQ. This CDR3 has 13 amino acids. The CDR3 bases are TGCGCCAGCAGCTTGGCCGGAGCCGACGAGCAGTACTTC. Translating it yields CASSLAGADEQYF.

J is TRBJ2-7 and V is TRBV5-4; TRBD2 aligns across 12 bases. V lost 3 bases, J lost 6 bases, and 7 bases stayed unmatched. CDR3 length: 15 amino acids. Germline CDR1 SGHNT, CDR2 YYREEE (reference sequence). The CDR3 is CASSSGTSGFSEQYF. The CDR3, as DNA: TGTGCCAGCAGCTCTGGGACTAGCGGGTTCAGCGAGCAGTACTTC.

J is TRBJ2-1 and V is TRBV7-8; D possibly corresponds to TRBD1 (5 bases). Trimming took 2 bases from V and 0 from J, leaving 14 bases between them. Germline assignment: CDR1 SGHVS and CDR2 FQNEAQ. This CDR3 comprises 17 residues. CDR3 in DNA: TGTGCCAGCAGCTTAAATCAGGGCTTCAGCTCCTACAATGAGCAGTTCTTC. Translating gives CASSLNQGFSSYNEQFF.

V gene TRBV7-9 combines with J gene TRBJ1-4, with D tentatively TRBD1 (6 bases). V was shortened by 7 bases and J by 4 bases, with 13 bases between the two germline ends. The CDR3 is made up of 14 amino acids. Germline CDR1 and CDR2: SEHNR and FQNEAQ (reference sequence). CDR3 protein: CASTSWDNNEKLFF. CDR3 DNA sequence: TGTGCCAGCACCTCCTGGGACAATAATGAAAAACTGTTTTTT.

The chain recombines TRBV18 with TRBJ2-1; D unresolved. Trimming shortened V by 4 bases and J by 8 bases, and 9 bases separated the two germline ends. Looked up from germline, CDR1 is KGHSH and CDR2 is LQKENI. CDR3 length equals 12 residues. CDR3 nucleotides: TGTGCCAGCTCACTCGAGCCTTATGAGCAGTTCTTC. This gives the protein CASSLEPYEQFF. Based on the CDR3 plus reference TRBV18 and TRBJ2-1, the full variable domain is NAGVMQNPRHLVRRRGQEARLRCSPMKGHSHVYWYRQLPEEGLKFMVYLQKENIIDESGMPKERFSAEFPKEGPSILRIQQVVRGDSAAYFCASSLEPYEQFFGPGTRLTVL.

The chain has TRBV3-1 (or the pseudogene TRBV3-2) and TRBJ1-2, with D unclear. The CDR3 spans 13 residues. The germline V and J ends were trimmed by 0 bases and 14 bases, with 16 bases remaining between them. Germline V gene sequence: CDR1 LGHDT, CDR2 YNNKEL (reference sequence). The CDR3 loop reads CASSQDEEPIVTF. The DNA for the CDR3 is TGTGCCAGCAGCCAAGATGAAGAGCCGATCGTAACCTTC.

Here the CDR3 DNA reads TGTGCCAGCAGCCGTGACACAACTAATGAAAAACTGTTTTTT. Encoded protein: CASSRDTTNEKLFF. V is TRBV3-1 (or the pseudogene TRBV3-2) and J is TRBJ1-4; D not resolved. V gave up 4 bases and J gave up 0 bases, with 6 bases separating them. The germline V gene encodes CDR1 LGHDT and CDR2 YNNKEL (reference sequence). The length of the CDR3 is 14 residues.

Written as DNA, the CDR3 is TGTGCCAGCAGAAACCGGGACAGGGGCTCCAATGAGCAGTTCTTC. Its translation: CASRNRDRGSNEQFF. The genes are TRBV5-6 and TRBJ2-1; 10 bases line up with TRBD1. J gave up 6 bases and V 5 bases, and 8 bases lay outside the gene matches. This CDR3 is 15 amino acids long. Germline values: CDR1 SGHDT, CDR2 YYEEEE.

Here the CDR3 DNA reads TGTGCCAGCAGCACCGGAGGACAGGTGGGTCAGCCCCAGCATTTT. It yields the protein CASSTGGQVGQPQHF. The chain combines TRBV7-6 with TRBJ1-5; 7 bases align to TRBD1. The germline gives CDR1 SGHVS, CDR2 FNYEAQ. The length of the CDR3 is 15 residues. The junction had 10 bases not matched to a gene; V was cut back by 5 bases and J by 6 bases.

V and J are TRBV7-9 and TRBJ2-1; D gene unclear. The germline gives CDR1 SEHNR, CDR2 FQNEAQ (reference sequence). The V end was cut by 5 bases, the J end by 5 bases, with 16 bases between. This CDR3 has 15 amino acids. For the CDR3, the DNA is TGTGCCAGCAGCGCCCTGCAGGTCAAAAACAATGAGCAGTTCTTC. Translating gives CASSALQVKNNEQFF.

For the CDR3, the DNA is TGTGCCAGCAGTGAGAACAGTCCGTACGAGCAGTACTTC. Translated: CASSENSPYEQYF. The chain recombines TRBV6-1 with TRBJ2-7; D is ambiguous. In germline, CDR1 is MNHNS, CDR2 SASEGT. The CDR3 has 13 residues. The V gene lost 3 bases and the J gene lost 4 bases, with 10 bases spanning the gap.

The V call is TRBV25-1, the J call TRBJ1-2, with D hard to call. This CDR3 has 11 amino acids. The ends were cut back, 7 bases at V and 4 bases at J, with 7 bases in the middle. Germline CDR1 and CDR2: MGHDK and SYGVNS. As DNA, the CDR3 is TGTGCCAGCATTGGAGTCTATGGCTACACCTTC. Amino acid sequence: CASIGVYGYTF.

The rearrangement uses TRBV28 and TRBJ1-1; D gene unclear. The CDR3 runs to 13 residues. V dropped 3 bases and J dropped 0 bases, with 5 bases sitting between them. CDR1 and CDR2 from the germline V gene are MDHEN and SYDVKM. The CDR3 DNA is TGTGCCAGCAGTTTGGAGATGAACACTGAAGCTTTCTTT. Encoded protein: CASSLEMNTEAFF.